This TCR beta chain was observed in a study of blood T cells in healthy people across ages. Trimming removed 6 bases at V and 3 bases at J, with 17 bases between. Germline V lookup: CDR1 MNHNS, CDR2 SASEGT. CDR3 size: 15 residues. Study-level points and caveats: Older age coincided with a roughly linear decline in TCR beta diversity per million T cells.

Together with a sample-barcoded 5' primer, a J-beta primer mix was included in a second PCR lasting roughly 6 to 12 cycles. TCRdb re-called the 5' RACE reads through MiXCR, storing one row per CDR3 protein. The sample includes hundreds of thousands of distinct CDR3 sequences, 40% to 60% seen only once; the top ten take 13%. A note on this clonotype: Its antigen is not identified.

The sequenced sample was blood. V usage is TRBV6-1 and J usage is TRBJ1-2; D perhaps matches TRBD1 (6 bases). The receptor comes from a man in his thirties or forties in good health. CDR3 nucleotides: TGTGCCAGCAGGAACCGAACAGGGACCGACTATGGCTACACCTTC. Translation: CASRNRTGTDYGYTF.